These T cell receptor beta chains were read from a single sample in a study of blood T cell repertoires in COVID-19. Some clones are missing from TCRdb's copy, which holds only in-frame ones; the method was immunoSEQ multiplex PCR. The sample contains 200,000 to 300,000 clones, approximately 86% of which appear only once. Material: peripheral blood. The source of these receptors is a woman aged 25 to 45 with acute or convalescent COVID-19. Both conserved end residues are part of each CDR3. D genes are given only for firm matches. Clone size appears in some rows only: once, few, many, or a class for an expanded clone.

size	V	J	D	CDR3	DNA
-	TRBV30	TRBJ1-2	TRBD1	CASGQVYGYTF	TGTGCCTCGGGACAGGTGTATGGCTACACCTTC
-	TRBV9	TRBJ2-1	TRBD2	CASSKRLAGEDGGEQFF	TGTGCCAGCAGCAAGCGACTAGCCGGCGAAGATGGCGGTGAGCAGTTCTTC
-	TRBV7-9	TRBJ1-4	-	CASRYTGEKLFF	TGTGCCAGCAGATACACGGGGGAAAAACTGTTTTTT
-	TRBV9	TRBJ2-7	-	CASSVAQRHEQYF	TGTGCCAGCAGCGTAGCCCAGCGTCACGAGCAGTACTTC
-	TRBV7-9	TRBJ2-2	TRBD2	CASSATSGTGELFF	TGTGCCAGCAGCGCCACTAGCGGGACCGGGGAGCTGTTTTTT
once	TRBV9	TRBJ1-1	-	CASRGGGTEAFF	TGTGCCAGCAGAGGGGGGGGCACTGAAGCTTTCTTT
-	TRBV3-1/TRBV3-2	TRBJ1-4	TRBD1	CASSPPGTGGGKLFF	TGTGCCAGCAGCCCGCCCGGGACAGGAGGGGGAAAACTGTTTTTT
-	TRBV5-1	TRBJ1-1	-	CASSYRRNTEAFF	TGCGCCAGCAGCTACAGGCGTAACACTGAAGCTTTCTTT
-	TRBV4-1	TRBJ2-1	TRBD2	CASSRIAGVGPSSYNEQFF	TGCGCCAGCAGCCGCATAGCGGGAGTCGGTCCTAGCTCCTACAATGAGCAGTTCTTC
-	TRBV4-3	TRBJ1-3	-	CASSQVQGGNTIYF	TGCGCCAGCAGCCAAGTACAGGGCGGAAACACCATATATTTT
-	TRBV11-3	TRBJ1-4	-	CASRRSGEGEKLFF	TGTGCCAGCCGACGATCAGGGGAGGGGGAAAAACTGTTTTTT
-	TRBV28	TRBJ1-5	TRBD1	CASREIRQGARQPQHF	TGTGCCAGCAGGGAGATTCGACAGGGGGCGCGACAGCCCCAGCATTTT
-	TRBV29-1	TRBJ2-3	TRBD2	CSVYGRHTSTDTQYF	TGCAGCGTTTACGGGAGGCATACTAGCACAGATACGCAGTATTTT
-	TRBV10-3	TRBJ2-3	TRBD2	CASKGLAGVSDTQYF	TGTGCCTCCAAAGGACTAGCGGGAGTCTCAGATACGCAGTATTTT
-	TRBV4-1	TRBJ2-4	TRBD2	CASSQGEASGRAKNIQYF	TGCGCCAGCAGCCAAGGCGAGGCTAGCGGGAGAGCCAAAAACATTCAGTACTTC
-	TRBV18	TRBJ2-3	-	CASSPQSGITDTQYF	TGTGCCAGCTCACCGCAGTCCGGGATCACAGATACGCAGTATTTT
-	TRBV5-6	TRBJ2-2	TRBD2	CASSLAGGVTGELFF	TGTGCCAGCAGCTTAGCGGGAGGGGTCACCGGGGAGCTGTTTTTT
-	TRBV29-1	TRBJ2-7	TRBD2	CSVGLAGYEQYF	TGCAGCGTCGGACTAGCCGGCTACGAGCAGTACTTC
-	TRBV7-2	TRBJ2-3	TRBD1	CASSLDRGSTDTQYF	TGTGCCAGCAGCCTTGACAGGGGTAGCACAGATACGCAGTATTTT
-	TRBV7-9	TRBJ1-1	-	CASSQYGRTGTEAFF	TGTGCCAGCAGCCAGTATGGGAGGACGGGGACTGAAGCTTTCTTT
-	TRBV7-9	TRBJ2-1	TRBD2	CASSLGTSGSRYYNEQFF	TGTGCCAGCAGCTTAGGGACTAGCGGGAGCCGATACTACAATGAGCAGTTCTTC
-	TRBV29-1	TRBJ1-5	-	CSVGDRPNQPQHF	TGCAGCGTTGGTGACAGACCAAATCAGCCCCAGCATTTT
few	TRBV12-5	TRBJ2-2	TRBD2	CASGGGLTGELFF	TGTGCTAGTGGGGGAGGGCTTACCGGGGAGCTGTTTTTT
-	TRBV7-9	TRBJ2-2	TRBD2	CASSLSGLAGARGGELFF	TGTGCCAGCAGCTTATCAGGACTAGCGGGAGCGAGGGGCGGGGAGCTGTTTTTT
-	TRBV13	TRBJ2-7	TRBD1	CASSLREGAHEQYF	TGTGCCAGCAGCCTACGTGAGGGGGCCCACGAGCAGTACTTC
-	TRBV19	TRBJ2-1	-	CASSRLYNEQFF	TGTGCCAGTAGTCGACTTTACAATGAGCAGTTCTTC
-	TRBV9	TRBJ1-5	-	CASSVDGSPPQHF	TGTGCCAGCAGCGTAGACGGGAGTCCGCCCCAGCATTTT
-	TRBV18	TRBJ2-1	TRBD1	CASSQGTGRTNEQFF	TGTGCCAGCTCGCAAGGGACAGGCCGCACGAATGAGCAGTTCTTC
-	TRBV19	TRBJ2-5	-	CASSPGVETQYF	TGTGCCAGTAGTCCAGGGGTCGAGACCCAGTACTTC
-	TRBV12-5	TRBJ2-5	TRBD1	CASGPPLGQGRETQYF	TGTGCTAGTGGTCCCCCCCTCGGACAGGGAAGGGAGACCCAGTACTTC
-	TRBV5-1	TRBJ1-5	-	CASSLDGIVGNQPQHF	TGCGCCAGCAGCTTGGACGGGATTGTGGGCAATCAGCCCCAGCATTTT
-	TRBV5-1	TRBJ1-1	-	CASSVQTGSEAFF	TGCGCCAGCAGCGTCCAGACAGGTAGCGAAGCTTTCTTT